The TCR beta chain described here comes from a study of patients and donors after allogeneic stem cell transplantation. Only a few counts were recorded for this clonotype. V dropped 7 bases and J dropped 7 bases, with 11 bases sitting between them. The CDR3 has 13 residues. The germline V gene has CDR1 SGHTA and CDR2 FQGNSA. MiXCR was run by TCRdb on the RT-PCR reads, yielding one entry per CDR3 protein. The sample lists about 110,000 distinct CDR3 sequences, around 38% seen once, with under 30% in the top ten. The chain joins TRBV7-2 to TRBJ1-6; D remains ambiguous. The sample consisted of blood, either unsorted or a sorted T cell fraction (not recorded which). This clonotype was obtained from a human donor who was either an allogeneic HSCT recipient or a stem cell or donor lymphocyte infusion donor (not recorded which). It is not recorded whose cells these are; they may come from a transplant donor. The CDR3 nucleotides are TGTGCCAGCACCCTAGCGTGGAATTCACCCCTCCACTTT. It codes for CASTLAWNSPLHF.